This passage covers 15 T cell receptor beta chains from one sample sequenced in a study of cytomegalovirus exposure and HLA in healthy donors. This PCR relied on a set of 60 Vbeta primers and 13 Jbeta primers. Here immunoSEQ multiplex PCR was the method, and the copy in TCRdb shows in-frame clones only, minus some. The table records roughly 160,000 clones, about 80% of them present only once. The sample was PBMCs. The receptors were gathered from a woman in her 50s in good health and CMV-seronegative.

This clone appeared once. This chain uses TRBV27 with TRBJ2-2; D is perhaps TRBD1 (6 bases). The V gene lost 5 bases and the J gene lost 2 bases, with 12 bases spanning the gap. The CDR3 consists of 15 residues. CDR1 is MNHEY and CDR2 is SMNVEV in the germline V gene (reference sequence). In DNA form, the CDR3 reads TGTGCCAGCAGTCTCCGGGACACCAACACCGGGGAGCTGTTTTTT. It specifies CASSLRDTNTGELFF.

V gene TRBV27 combines with J gene TRBJ1-6; D is uncertain. The V and J ends lost 5 bases and 9 bases respectively, with 8 bases between them. Germline-derived CDR1 and CDR2 are MNHEY and SMNVEV (reference sequence). The CDR3 extends over 12 amino acids. This chain's CDR3 is CASSLSTSPLHF. For the CDR3, the DNA is TGTGCCAGCAGTCTAAGTACTTCACCCCTCCACTTT.

CDR3 loop: CATSLGQGVYNEQFF. For the CDR3, the DNA is TGTGCCACCAGCCTCGGTCAGGGGGTTTACAATGAGCAGTTCTTC. This chain connects TRBV15 to TRBJ2-1; 7 positions match TRBD1. V lost 5 bases to trimming and J lost 4 bases; unmatched junction nucleotides: 8. The CDR3 covers 15 residues. Germline lookup yields CDR1 LNHNV and CDR2 YYDKDF (reference sequence).

The rearrangement uses TRBV30 and TRBJ2-3; TRBD1 matches at 9 bases. Germline assignment: CDR1 GTSNPN and CDR2 SVGIG (reference sequence). The CDR3 is 20 residues long. The V segment lost 7 bases and the J segment 3 bases; nucleotides outside the gene matches: 26. The CDR3 DNA reads TGTGCCTTCTCCTCGTGGGGCAACAACAGGGGGCCGCGGGGGACAGATACGCAGTATTTT. It translates to CAFSSWGNNRGPRGTDTQYF.

This rearrangement joins TRBV10-3 to TRBJ2-3; 9 bases match TRBD2. V was pared by 6 bases and J by 6 bases, with 13 bases of the junction left unmatched. Looked up from germline, CDR1 is ENHRY and CDR2 is SYGVKD. The length of the CDR3 is 16 residues. CDR3 loop: CAIRASGLALWDTQYF. Written as DNA, the CDR3 is TGTGCCATCAGGGCCTCGGGACTAGCTCTGTGGGATACGCAGTATTTT.

The rearrangement joins TRBV19 to TRBJ2-7, with 7 bases identical to TRBD1. Germline lookup yields CDR1 LNHDA and CDR2 SQIVND (reference sequence). The J segment lost 2 bases and the V segment lost 2 bases, leaving 15 bases of the junction unmatched. The CDR3 loop spans 18 amino acids. The chain's CDR3 is CASSISGQIRTKPYEQYF. The CDR3 DNA reads as TGTGCCAGTAGTATATCGGGACAGATACGAACTAAGCCCTACGAGCAGTACTTC.

The V and J genes are TRBV6-5 and TRBJ2-1, with D unresolved. Per the germline V gene, CDR1 is MNHEY and CDR2 is SVGAGI. CDR3 length: 15 amino acids. The ends were cut back, 6 bases at V and 0 bases at J, with 12 bases in the middle. The CDR3 region is CASRTLWSSYNEQFF. The DNA for the CDR3 is TGTGCCAGCAGGACCCTGTGGAGCTCCTACAATGAGCAGTTCTTC.

This chain connects TRBV10-2 to TRBJ2-7, with 8 nucleotides matching TRBD2. The CDR3 consists of 17 residues. V dropped 8 bases and J dropped 6; count of bases not matched to a gene: 21. Germline CDR1 reads WSHSY; CDR2 reads SAAADI. The CDR3 sequence is CASPRKGRGDHFCEQYF. The CDR3 region has the DNA TGCGCCAGCCCCCGGAAGGGGCGGGGGGACCATTTTTGCGAGCAGTACTTC.

This clone showed up just a few times. The gene calls are TRBV27 and TRBJ2-2; D possibly corresponds to TRBD2 (5 bases). The CDR3 length is 16 residues. V lost 6 bases and J 2 bases, leaving 16 bases between the germline ends. Germline-derived CDR1 and CDR2 are MNHEY and SMNVEV (reference sequence). The CDR3 sequence: CASRIGGFLNTGELFF. The CDR3 nucleotides are TGTGCCAGCAGAATCGGAGGATTTCTTAACACCGGGGAGCTGTTTTTT.

This clone was counted between two and nine times. V usage is TRBV2 and J usage is TRBJ2-5; 9 bases fit TRBD2. Unmatched junction bases numbered 5, after V lost 4 bases and J lost 5 bases. CDR3 size: 14 residues. The V gene's germline CDR1 is SNHLY and CDR2 FYNNEI. The CDR3 DNA is TGTGCCAGCAGTGTCTGGACTAGCGAGGAGACCCAGTACTTC. Its translation: CASSVWTSEETQYF.

The CDR3 region is CASSLSGQTNEKLFF. The DNA of the CDR3 is TGTGCCAGCAGCTTGAGCGGACAGACTAATGAAAAACTGTTTTTT. The V and J genes are TRBV11-3 and TRBJ1-4, with D possibly TRBD1 on 6 matching bases. Deletions cut 3 bases from V and 2 bases from J, with 10 bases between. The CDR3 is made up of 15 amino acids. Germline assignment: CDR1 SGHNT and CDR2 YENEEA. Full variable domain (outside the CDR3, taken from reference TRBV11-3 and TRBJ1-4): EAGVVQSPRYKIIEKKQPVAFWCNPISGHNTLYWYLQNLGQGPELLIRYENEEAVDDSQLPKDRFSAERLKGVDSTLKIQPAELGDSAVYLCASSLSGQTNEKLFFGSGTQLSVL.

About this clone itself: The sample holds other DNA sequences that translate to the same CDR3. The chain links TRBV2 to TRBJ2-2, with TRBD2 matching over 13 bases. V lost 6 bases and J lost 5; bases outside the gene matches: 0. CDR1 and CDR2 (germline): SNHLY, FYNNEI. The CDR3 covers 14 residues. CDR3 sequence (DNA): TGTGCCAGCAGGGGACTAGCGGGGACCGGGGAGCTGTTTTTT. The encoded protein is CASRGLAGTGELFF.

The chain has TRBV13 and TRBJ2-5; D possibly corresponds to TRBD2 (6 bases). This CDR3 spans 13 amino acids. Germline CDR1 and CDR2: PRHDT and FYEKMQ (reference sequence). The germline V and J ends were trimmed by 8 bases and 1 base, with 11 bases remaining between them. CDR3 DNA: TGTGCCAGCGGAGTAGCGGTCCAAGAGACCCAGTACTTC. This sequence encodes CASGVAVQETQYF.

The V call is TRBV28, the J call TRBJ2-7; D gene uncertain. Looked up from germline, CDR1 is MDHEN and CDR2 is SYDVKM. There are 13 residues in the CDR3. With 3 bases removed from V and 4 bases from J, the gap between germline ends came to 10 bases. CDR3 sequence reads: CASSFSPRYEQYF. The CDR3 DNA reads as TGTGCCAGCAGTTTTTCGCCCAGGTACGAGCAGTACTTC. The variable domain in full, completed from reference TRBV28 and TRBJ2-7, reads DVKVTQSSRYLVKRTGEKVFLECVQDMDHENMFWYRQDPGLGLRLIYFSYDVKMKEKGDIPEGYSVSREKKERFSLILESASTNQTSMYLCASSFSPRYEQYFGPGTRLTVT.

The chain links TRBV6-5 to TRBJ2-7, with a weak D call TRBD1 (6 bases). The germline V gene encodes CDR1 MNHEY and CDR2 SVGAGI. The germline V and J ends were trimmed by 8 bases and 11 bases, with 19 bases remaining between them. CDR3 length: 12 amino acids. CDR3 region: CASGENREKKYF. The CDR3, as DNA: TGTGCCAGCGGGGAAAACAGGGAAAAGAAGTACTTC.